This is a list of T cell receptor beta chains from one sample in a study of T cells in Graves' hyperthyroidism and ophthalmopathy. In TCRdb, the multiplex PCR reads were re-called with MiXCR into one record per CDR3 protein. The sample yields 350,000 or so distinct CDR3 sequences, about 20% seen once. The specimen was blood. The source of these receptors is a woman aged 45-65 years with Graves' hyperthyroidism. Both conserved end residues are trimmed from each CDR3. Each record gives: CDR3 protein, J gene, V gene, D gene. D genes are given only for firm matches.

cdr3_aa: ARAGPSAAETQY
j_call: TRBJ2-5
v_call: TRBV2
d_call: NA

cdr3_aa: ASSSYFYGYT
j_call: TRBJ1-2
v_call: TRBV5-6
d_call: NA

cdr3_aa: ASRSGGGNEQF
j_call: TRBJ2-1
v_call: TRBV7-9
d_call: NA

cdr3_aa: ASSFWTSGTDTQY
j_call: TRBJ2-3
v_call: TRBV7-9
d_call: TRBD2

cdr3_aa: ASSPRQGTNTGELF
j_call: TRBJ2-2
v_call: TRBV5-1
d_call: TRBD1

cdr3_aa: ASSDGAGAGYT
j_call: TRBJ1-2
v_call: TRBV2
d_call: NA

cdr3_aa: SAPGLAGTTYEQY
j_call: TRBJ2-7
v_call: TRBV20-1
d_call: TRBD2

cdr3_aa: SASPRLAGVEETQY
j_call: TRBJ2-5
v_call: TRBV20-1
d_call: TRBD2

cdr3_aa: ASSQEGTGHYGYT
j_call: TRBJ1-2
v_call: TRBV14
d_call: NA

cdr3_aa: ASSLYPPIPLRAGNTIY
j_call: TRBJ1-3
v_call: TRBV27
d_call: NA

cdr3_aa: ASSLDRGSEQF
j_call: TRBJ2-1
v_call: TRBV11-2
d_call: NA

cdr3_aa: ASRKAPGADQPQH
j_call: TRBJ1-5
v_call: TRBV27
d_call: NA

cdr3_aa: ASSNPGLAGETQY
j_call: TRBJ2-5
v_call: TRBV19
d_call: TRBD2

cdr3_aa: ASARQDRSYNEQF
j_call: TRBJ2-1
v_call: TRBV6-1
d_call: TRBD1

cdr3_aa: ASSAGQGPNYGYT
j_call: TRBJ1-2
v_call: TRBV2
d_call: TRBD1

cdr3_aa: ASASGLAGDNEQL
j_call: TRBJ2-1
v_call: TRBV6-1
d_call: TRBD2

cdr3_aa: SELAGGTDTQY
j_call: TRBJ2-3
v_call: TRBV20-1
d_call: TRBD2

cdr3_aa: SASGWGSQETQY
j_call: TRBJ2-5
v_call: TRBV20-1
d_call: NA

cdr3_aa: ASSQGLAGGPVDTQY
j_call: TRBJ2-3
v_call: TRBV4-1
d_call: TRBD2

cdr3_aa: ASSEEGQGSSGGLYGYT
j_call: TRBJ1-2
v_call: TRBV4-2
d_call: TRBD1

cdr3_aa: ASSSRDLRGHEQY
j_call: TRBJ2-7
v_call: TRBV11-1
d_call: NA

cdr3_aa: ASSLAGGANTEAF
j_call: TRBJ1-1
v_call: TRBV12-3/TRBV12-4
d_call: NA

cdr3_aa: ASSYSTLQETQY
j_call: TRBJ2-5
v_call: TRBV6-2/TRBV6-3
d_call: NA

cdr3_aa: ASTHMGSLDNEQF
j_call: TRBJ2-1
v_call: TRBV6-2/TRBV6-3
d_call: NA

cdr3_aa: ASSIVGLPPYNEQF
j_call: TRBJ2-1
v_call: TRBV19
d_call: NA

cdr3_aa: ASSTTLNEQF
j_call: TRBJ2-1
v_call: TRBV2
d_call: NA

cdr3_aa: SAAGPVSGNTIY
j_call: TRBJ1-3
v_call: TRBV20-1
d_call: NA

cdr3_aa: ATSDLGTQY
j_call: TRBJ2-3
v_call: TRBV27
d_call: NA

cdr3_aa: SATGQNIQY
j_call: TRBJ2-4
v_call: TRBV20-1
d_call: NA

cdr3_aa: SARDWVLDSGANVLT
j_call: TRBJ2-6
v_call: TRBV20-1
d_call: NA

cdr3_aa: ASSVDFDRDYGYT
j_call: TRBJ1-2
v_call: TRBV9
d_call: TRBD1

cdr3_aa: ASSTGSASYNEQF
j_call: TRBJ2-1
v_call: TRBV19
d_call: NA

cdr3_aa: SASPSSGNTIY
j_call: TRBJ1-3
v_call: TRBV20-1
d_call: NA

cdr3_aa: ASSYTRFDEQF
j_call: TRBJ2-1
v_call: TRBV5-5
d_call: NA

cdr3_aa: ASSLEGGLSTEAF
j_call: TRBJ1-1
v_call: TRBV5-1
d_call: NA

cdr3_aa: ASRPTGTGELF
j_call: TRBJ2-2
v_call: TRBV6-1
d_call: NA

cdr3_aa: SVQSAAEAF
j_call: TRBJ1-1
v_call: TRBV29-1
d_call: NA

cdr3_aa: ASSIGALLGNQPQH
j_call: TRBJ1-5
v_call: TRBV19
d_call: NA

cdr3_aa: ASSGKQGKFHNEQF
j_call: TRBJ2-1
v_call: TRBV9
d_call: TRBD1

cdr3_aa: ASRAGTDYSNQPQH
j_call: TRBJ1-5
v_call: TRBV2
d_call: NA

cdr3_aa: ASTRIYRDYGYT
j_call: TRBJ1-2
v_call: TRBV4-1
d_call: NA

cdr3_aa: SARMAGGNEQY
j_call: TRBJ2-7
v_call: TRBV20-1
d_call: TRBD2

cdr3_aa: ASSLIGAQPQH
j_call: TRBJ1-5
v_call: TRBV27
d_call: NA

cdr3_aa: ASSATSGGSYEQY
j_call: TRBJ2-7
v_call: TRBV6-1
d_call: TRBD2

cdr3_aa: ATGGSSYNSPLH
j_call: TRBJ1-6
v_call: TRBV6-1
d_call: NA

cdr3_aa: ASSPFQVGDEEAWAF
j_call: TRBJ1-1
v_call: TRBV13
d_call: NA

cdr3_aa: SAQTGGLDEKLF
j_call: TRBJ1-4
v_call: TRBV20-1
d_call: TRBD1

cdr3_aa: ASSGTNYGYT
j_call: TRBJ1-2
v_call: TRBV5-1
d_call: NA

cdr3_aa: ASSFGGPQY
j_call: TRBJ2-3
v_call: TRBV27
d_call: NA

cdr3_aa: ASSPFPGVGRASPLH
j_call: TRBJ1-6
v_call: TRBV7-8
d_call: NA

cdr3_aa: AWRNGGMTGANVLT
j_call: TRBJ2-6
v_call: TRBV30
d_call: NA

cdr3_aa: ASSVGRDRSSPLH
j_call: TRBJ1-6
v_call: TRBV9
d_call: NA

cdr3_aa: ASAAGPTASGNGYT
j_call: TRBJ1-2
v_call: TRBV7-6
d_call: NA